The 25 T cell receptor beta chains listed next were all sequenced from one sample in a study of T cell repertoires in cytomegalovirus infection. A single record per CDR3 protein comes from TCRdb applying MiXCR to the reads. The repertoire holds approximately 500,000 distinct CDR3 sequences, with approximately 15% as singletons. The sequenced material came from CD8+ T cells from PBMCs. These receptors were taken from a human donor in good health (CMV status not recorded). Some clones in this sample may be carry-over from other donors' samples.

There are a few counts of this clonotype. This sequence joins TRBV5-8 and TRBJ2-1; 10 bases fit TRBD2. The V gene's germline CDR1 is SGHTS and CDR2 YDEGEE. Trimming removed 5 bases from V and 1 base from J; junction bases left unmatched: 9. The CDR3 sequence is 17 residues long. DNA for the CDR3: TGTGCCAGCAGGAATAAGCGGGGGGGCCTGTCCTACAATGAGCAGTTCTTC. This translates into CASRNKRGGLSYNEQFF.

The chain has TRBV5-6 and TRBJ2-5, with 7 positions matching TRBD2. Germline V gene data show CDR1 as SGHDT and CDR2 as YYEEEE. V was clipped by 2 bases and J by 5 bases; unmatched bases: 9. The CDR3 is 15 amino acids. The CDR3 DNA follows: TGTGCCAGCAGCTTCCAGCGGGGACCGCCGGAGACCCAGTACTTC. The encoded protein is CASSFQRGPPETQYF.

This clonotype was picked up a small number of times. This chain links TRBV25-1 with TRBJ2-7; 10 nucleotides align to TRBD2. This CDR3 has 15 residues. V trimming: 3 bases; J trimming: 2 bases; junction bases outside the gene matches: 4. Germline CDR1 is MGHDK and CDR2 is SYGVNS. CDR3 DNA: TGTGCCAGCAGTGATCCCGGGACTAGCGCCTACGAGCAGTACTTC. This codes for CASSDPGTSAYEQYF.

There are many counts of this clonotype. CDR3 in DNA: TGTGCCAGCAGCCCGCGAAGTTACAGAGGATCTAACACTGAAGCTTTCTTT. This sequence encodes CASSPRSYRGSNTEAFF. The V and J genes are TRBV7-8 and TRBJ1-1; D is ambiguous. The CDR3 consists of 17 residues. Germline loops: CDR1 SGHVS, CDR2 FQNEAQ. V lost 5 bases and J lost 2, with 21 bases in between.

This clonotype was seen a single time. The junction and the germline gene differ at one end; a read error may be behind it. The genes are TRBV5-4 and TRBJ2-2, with 11 bases fitting TRBD2. The germline V gene has CDR1 SGHNT and CDR2 YYREEE (reference sequence). The CDR3 extends over 16 amino acids. CDR3 DNA: TGTGCCAGCAGCGCCGGGACTAGCGGACCCACCGGGGAGATGTTTTTT. It is translated as CASSAGTSGPTGEMFF.

This clonotype was seen at least ten times. The chain couples TRBV2 to TRBJ2-1, with 10 bases matching TRBD2. This CDR3 region has 17 residues. The V and J ends lost 1 base and 0 bases, in that order; junction bases with no gene match: 3. Germline CDR1 reads SNHLY; CDR2 reads FYNNEI. For the CDR3, the DNA is TGTGCCAGCAGTGAAGAAGCTAGCGGGAGCTCCTACAATGAGCAGTTCTTC. This codes for CASSEEASGSSYNEQFF.

The rearrangement uses TRBV9 and TRBJ2-7; TRBD1 matches at 11 bases. Germline CDR1 SGDLS, CDR2 YYNGEE. Trimming removed 0 bases from V and 3 bases from J; junction bases left unmatched: 2. The CDR3 is 15 amino acids. CDR3 sequence reads: CASSVAGTGGYEQYF. The CDR3, as DNA: TGTGCCAGCAGCGTAGCCGGGACAGGGGGCTACGAGCAGTACTTC.

The chain couples TRBV29-1 to TRBJ2-7; tentatively, D is TRBD1 (5 bases). The CDR3 length is 13 residues. V gave up 2 bases and J gave up 1 base, with 9 bases separating them. Germline CDR1 SQVTM, CDR2 ANQGSEA. The CDR3 DNA reads TGCAGCGTTGAACAGGGCGGATCCTACGAGCAGTACTTC. This codes for CSVEQGGSYEQYF.

For this clonotype: One end of the junction fails to match germline, which may point to a read error. J is TRBJ2-5 and V is TRBV27, with 12 bases fitting TRBD2. Germline CDR1 MNHEY, CDR2 SMNVEV (reference sequence). The CDR3 is 13 amino acids. The CDR3 loop reads CASSASGGETQSF. CDR3 coding DNA: TGTGCCAGCAGTGCTAGCGGGGGGGAGACCCAGTCCTTC.

This clonotype has ten or more counts. The chain couples TRBV7-2 to TRBJ2-7; 9 nucleotides line up with TRBD1. This CDR3 is 13 amino acids long. Germline V gene lookup returns CDR1 SGHTA and CDR2 FQGNSA. Losses at the gene ends were 5 bases for V and 4 bases for J; bases not matched to a gene: 3. The DNA of the CDR3 is TGTGCCAGCAGCCCGGACAGGGGTTACGAGCAGTACGTC. Translating it yields CASSPDRGYEQYV.

This clonotype occurred many times. The rearrangement joins TRBV7-2 to TRBJ1-6; TRBD1 matches 8 bases. The germline V gene encodes CDR1 SGHTA and CDR2 FQGNSA. With 1 base clipped from V and 9 bases from J, the junction kept 8 bases outside the gene matches. The CDR3 has 16 amino acids. The CDR3 DNA reads as TGTGCCAGCAGCTTAGTTTGGACAGGGTGGAGTTCACCCCTCCACTTT. Translating it yields CASSLVWTGWSSPLHF.

The table lists this clonotype with a count of one. The V and J genes are TRBV2 and TRBJ1-4; no definite D call. Germline V gene lookup returns CDR1 SNHLY and CDR2 FYNNEI. The CDR3 spans 14 residues. Trimming removed 2 bases at V and 2 bases at J, with 6 bases between. The CDR3 region has the DNA TGTGCCAGCAGTGAAATGTTGACTAATGAAAAACTGTTTTTT. Translation gives CASSEMLTNEKLFF.

This clonotype was detected only a few times. V usage is TRBV19 and J usage is TRBJ2-1; D might be TRBD2 (6 bases). Trimming removed 2 bases at V and 6 bases at J, with 14 bases between. The CDR3 consists of 15 residues. CDR1 and CDR2 (germline): LNHDA, SQIVND (reference sequence). The CDR3 reads CASSIIGGSSNEQFF. The CDR3, as DNA: TGTGCCAGTAGTATAATTGGAGGGAGTTCCAATGAGCAGTTCTTC.

The genes are TRBV6-2 or TRBV6-3 and TRBJ2-7, with D possibly being TRBD2 (6 bases). V dropped 1 base and J dropped 2 bases, with 9 bases sitting between them. Germline assignment: CDR1 MNHEY and CDR2 SVGEGT. The CDR3 has 14 residues. The CDR3: CASSYYGGTYEQYF. CDR3 bases: TGTGCCAGCAGTTACTATGGCGGGACCTACGAGCAGTACTTC.

Many counts were recorded for this clonotype. V and J are TRBV7-9 and TRBJ1-1; tentative D call: TRBD1 (6 bases). Per germline, CDR1 SEHNR and CDR2 FQNEAQ (reference sequence). V lost 0 bases to trimming and J lost 11 bases, with 16 bases between them. This CDR3 region has 14 residues. CDR3 sequence reads: CASSLAPAGAEAFF. As DNA, the CDR3 is TGTGCCAGCAGCTTAGCCCCCGCGGGGGCGGAGGCTTTCTTT.

The gene calls are TRBV28 and TRBJ2-7, with 8 bases lining up with TRBD1. CDR3 size: 14 residues. From germline, CDR1 is MDHEN and CDR2 SYDVKM. The trim removed 6 bases at V and 4 bases at J, leaving 8 bases unmatched. The CDR3 nucleotides read TGTGCCAGCAGGGGGACAGGAGCGCAATACGAGCAGTACTTC. As protein: CASRGTGAQYEQYF.

This rearrangement joins TRBV29-1 to TRBJ1-4; 9 bases match TRBD1. With V trimmed by 6 bases and J by 7 bases, 6 bases remained unmatched. Germline-derived CDR1 and CDR2 are SQVTM and ANQGSEA. This CDR3 spans 13 amino acids. CDR3 amino acids: CSVEGQGREKLFF. The CDR3 coding sequence is TGCAGCGTGGAGGGACAGGGCCGTGAAAAACTGTTTTTT.

This clonotype came up many times. This chain links TRBV7-9 with TRBJ1-5; D unresolved. V lost 5 bases and J 4 bases, leaving 9 bases between the germline ends. Germline CDR1 is SEHNR and CDR2 is FQNEAQ (reference sequence). The CDR3 spans 13 residues. CDR3 sequence (DNA): TGTGCCAGCAGCCCCCCAGGAAATCAGCCCCAGCATTTT. Amino acid sequence: CASSPPGNQPQHF.

Remarks on this clonotype: This may be a read error: a much more frequent sequence differs by one nucleotide. The chain carries TRBV10-2 and TRBJ1-4; maybe TRBD1 (6 bases). CDR1 WSHSY and CDR2 SAAADI come from the germline V gene. The CDR3 loop spans 14 amino acids. V was shortened by 5 bases and J by 7 bases, with 14 bases between the two germline ends. CDR3 loop: CASSNRVNGEKLFF. The CDR3 nucleotides read TGCGCCAGCAGTAACAGGGTAAACGGTGAAAAACTGTTTTTT.

This clonotype was seen at least ten times. The chain links TRBV7-2 to TRBJ2-7; D is unclear. The CDR3 totals 15 residues. V dropped 1 base and J dropped 3 bases, with 13 bases sitting between them. The germline gives CDR1 SGHTA, CDR2 FQGNSA. The CDR3 protein is CASSLEPGFSYEQYF. The CDR3 DNA follows: TGTGCCAGCAGCTTAGAGCCGGGTTTTAGCTACGAGCAGTACTTC.

In regard to this clonotype: A much larger clonotype is one base distant, so this may be a read error. The rearrangement joins TRBV27 to TRBJ2-7; no clear D. The germline V gene has CDR1 MNHEY and CDR2 SMNVEV (reference sequence). This CDR3 is built from 14 residues. CDR3 protein: CASSSASRSYERYF. The CDR3 DNA sequence: TGTGCCAGCAGTTCGGCATCTCGCTCCTACGAGCGGTACTTC.

Many counts were recorded for this clonotype. The chain joins TRBV12-3 or TRBV12-4 to TRBJ2-5; the match to TRBD2 covers 13 bases. This CDR3 is 17 amino acids long. The junction had 11 bases not matched to a gene; V was cut back by 6 bases and J by 4 bases. CDR3 loop: CASSAGLAGDSRETQYF. The CDR3 DNA follows: TGTGCCAGCAGCGCTGGACTAGCGGGGGACTCCCGAGAGACCCAGTACTTC.

This clonotype was found many times. This chain links TRBV29-1 with TRBJ2-2; TRBD2 aligns across 14 bases. The CDR3 consists of 18 residues. Trimming removed 3 bases from V and 7 bases from J; junction bases left unmatched: 13. The germline V gene has CDR1 SQVTM and CDR2 ANQGSEA. The CDR3 here is CSVEVVGTSGRKNGELFF. CDR3 bases: TGCAGCGTTGAGGTGGTTGGGACTAGCGGGAGAAAGAACGGGGAGCTGTTTTTT.

This chain joins TRBV6-1 and TRBJ2-7; 7 nucleotides match TRBD1. J was trimmed by 0 bases and V by 2 bases; bases with no gene match: 10. The CDR3 extends over 17 amino acids. From germline, CDR1 is MNHNS and CDR2 SASEGT. This chain's CDR3 is CASSEHTVGQLSYEQYF. The DNA for the CDR3 is TGTGCCAGCAGTGAACACACAGTGGGACAGCTCTCCTACGAGCAGTACTTC.

On this clonotype itself: A read error may explain this, as a much larger clone is one base away. This rearrangement joins TRBV9 to TRBJ1-6; unclear D gene. CDR1 and CDR2 (germline): SGDLS, YYNGEE. The CDR3 is 16 residues long. In nucleotides, the CDR3 is TGTGCCAGCCGCGTTGGAGCTTATCCGGGGAAATCACCCCTCCACTTT. It translates to CASRVGAYPGKSPLHF.